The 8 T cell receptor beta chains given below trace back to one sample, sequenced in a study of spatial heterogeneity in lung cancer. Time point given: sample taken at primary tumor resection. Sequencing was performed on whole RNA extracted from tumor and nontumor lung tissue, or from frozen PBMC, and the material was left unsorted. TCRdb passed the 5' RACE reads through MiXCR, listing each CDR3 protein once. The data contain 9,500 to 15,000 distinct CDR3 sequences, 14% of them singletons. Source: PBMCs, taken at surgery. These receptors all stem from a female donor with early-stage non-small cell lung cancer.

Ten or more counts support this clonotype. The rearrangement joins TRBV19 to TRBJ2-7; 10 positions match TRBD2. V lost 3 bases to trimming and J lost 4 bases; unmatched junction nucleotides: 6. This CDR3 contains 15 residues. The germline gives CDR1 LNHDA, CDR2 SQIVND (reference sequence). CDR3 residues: CASSISPSGGYEQYF. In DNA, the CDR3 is TGTGCCAGTAGTATTAGCCCTAGCGGGGGTTACGAGCAGTACTTC.

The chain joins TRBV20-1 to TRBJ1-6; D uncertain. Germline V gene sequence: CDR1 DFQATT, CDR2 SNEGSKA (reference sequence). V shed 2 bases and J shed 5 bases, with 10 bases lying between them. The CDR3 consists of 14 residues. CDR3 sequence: CSARIRENNSPLHF. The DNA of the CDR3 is TGCAGTGCTAGAATCCGGGAGAATAATTCACCCCTCCACTTT.

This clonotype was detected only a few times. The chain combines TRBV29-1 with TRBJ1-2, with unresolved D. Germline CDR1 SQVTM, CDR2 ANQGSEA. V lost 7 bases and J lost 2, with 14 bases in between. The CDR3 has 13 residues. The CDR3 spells CSALAFLNYGYTF. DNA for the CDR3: TGCAGCGCCTTAGCGTTCCTGAACTATGGCTACACCTTC.

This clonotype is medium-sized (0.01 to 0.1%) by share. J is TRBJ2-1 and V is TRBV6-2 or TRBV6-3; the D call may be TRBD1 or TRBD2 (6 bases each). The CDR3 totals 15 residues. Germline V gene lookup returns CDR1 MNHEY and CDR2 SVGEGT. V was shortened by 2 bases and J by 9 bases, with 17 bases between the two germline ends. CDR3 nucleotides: TGTGCCAGCAGTTACGCCCGGTTAAGGGGGGCTGAGCAGTTCTTC. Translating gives CASSYARLRGAEQFF.

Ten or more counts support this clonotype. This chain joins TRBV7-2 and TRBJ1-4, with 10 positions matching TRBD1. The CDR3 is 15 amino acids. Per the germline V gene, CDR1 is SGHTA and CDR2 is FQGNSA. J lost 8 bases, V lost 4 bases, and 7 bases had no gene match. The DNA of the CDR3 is TGTGCCAGCAGCTCCGACAGGGGGCGCAACGAAAAACTGTTTTTT. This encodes CASSSDRGRNEKLFF. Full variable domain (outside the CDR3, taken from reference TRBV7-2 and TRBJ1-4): GAGVSQSPSNKVTEKGKDVELRCDPISGHTALYWYRQSLGQGLEFLIYFQGNSAPDKSGLPSDRFSAERTGGSVSTLTIQRTQQEDSAVYLCASSSDRGRNEKLFFGSGTQLSVL.

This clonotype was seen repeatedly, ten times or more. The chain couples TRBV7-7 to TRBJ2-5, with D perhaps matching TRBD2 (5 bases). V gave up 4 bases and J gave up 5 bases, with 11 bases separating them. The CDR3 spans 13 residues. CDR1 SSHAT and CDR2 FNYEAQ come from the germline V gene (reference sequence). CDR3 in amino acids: CASSSSGLETQYF. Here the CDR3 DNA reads TGTGCCAGCAGCTCGAGCGGCCTGGAGACCCAGTACTTC.

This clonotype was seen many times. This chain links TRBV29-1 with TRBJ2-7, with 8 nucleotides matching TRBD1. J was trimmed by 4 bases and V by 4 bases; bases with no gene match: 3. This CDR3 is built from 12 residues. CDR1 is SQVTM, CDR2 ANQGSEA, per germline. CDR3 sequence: CSVADRVYEQYF. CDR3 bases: TGCAGCGTTGCGGACAGGGTTTACGAGCAGTACTTC.

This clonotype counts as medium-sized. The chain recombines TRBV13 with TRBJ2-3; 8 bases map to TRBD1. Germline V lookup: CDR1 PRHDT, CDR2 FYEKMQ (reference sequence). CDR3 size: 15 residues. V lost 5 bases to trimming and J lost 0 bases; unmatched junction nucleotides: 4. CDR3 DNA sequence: TGTGCCAGCAGCGCGGACAGGGCTAGCACAGATACGCAGTATTTT. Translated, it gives CASSADRASTDTQYF.